This section outlines one T cell receptor (beta chain) sequence together with its context. The data were taken from a study of blood T cell repertoires in COVID-19. Study-level background: From the United States, Italy and Spain came samples of acute and convalescent COVID-19. Nucleic acid was either cDNA or gDNA, and it came from T cells, B-cell-depleted T cells, or PBMCs.

In germline, CDR1 is SGHRS, CDR2 YFSETQ. This CDR3 spans 17 amino acids. With 3 bases clipped from V and 2 bases from J, the junction kept 14 bases outside the gene matches. Methods used by the authors: Amplification of reference gene primers was used by the study to estimate nucleated cell counts. Libraries were prepared by immunoSEQ multiplex PCR; TCRdb keeps only in-frame clonotypes and omits some of them. The DNA gave D and trimming, while V, J and clone size come from that table. Of over 300,000 clones detected, approximately 88% appear once; the ten largest clones hold roughly 1.2%. This rearrangement joins TRBV5-1 to TRBJ2-7, with 7 bases lining up with TRBD1. The material sequenced was peripheral blood. The TCR comes from a man aged 35-49 years with acute or convalescent COVID-19. The DNA for the CDR3 is TGCGCCAGCAGCTCCCACCGTACCGGGACAGCCCCCTACGAGCAGTACTTC. It is translated as CASSSHRTGTAPYEQYF.